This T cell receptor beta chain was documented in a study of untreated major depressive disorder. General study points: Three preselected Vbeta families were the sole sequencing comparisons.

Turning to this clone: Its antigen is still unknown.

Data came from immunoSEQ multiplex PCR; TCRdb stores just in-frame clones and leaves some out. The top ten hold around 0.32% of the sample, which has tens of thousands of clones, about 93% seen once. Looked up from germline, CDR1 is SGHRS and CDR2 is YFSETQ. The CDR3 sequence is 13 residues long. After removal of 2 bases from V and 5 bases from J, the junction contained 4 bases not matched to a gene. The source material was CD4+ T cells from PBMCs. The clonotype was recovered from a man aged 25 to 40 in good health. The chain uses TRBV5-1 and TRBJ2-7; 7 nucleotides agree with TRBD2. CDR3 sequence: CASSFGGDNEQYF. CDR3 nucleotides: TGCGCCAGCAGCTTTGGGGGGGATAACGAGCAGTACTTC.